The 16 T cell receptor beta chains below were found in one sample sequenced in a study of T cell clonotyping in hematopoietic cell transplantation. The method was immunoSEQ multiplex PCR; TCRdb's version includes in-frame clones alone and lacks a portion of them. Here the sample spans about 41,000 clones, 95% being singletons. The source material was peripheral blood mononuclear cells. The origin of the receptors is a man aged 25 to 45 in good health. Some clones in this sample may be carry-over from other donors' samples.

The chain employs TRBV11-3 and TRBJ2-7, with no clear D. This CDR3 comprises 13 residues. V was clipped by 1 base and J by 5 bases, with 9 bases between them. Germline V gene data show CDR1 as SGHNT and CDR2 as YENEEA. The CDR3 DNA follows: TGTGCCAGCAGCTTAGGGGGTAACCACGAGCAGTACTTC. This translates into CASSLGGNHEQYF.

J is TRBJ2-4 and V is TRBV2; D is uncertain. CDR1 is SNHLY and CDR2 is FYNNEI in the germline V gene. V lost 4 bases and J 3 bases, leaving 7 bases between the germline ends. This CDR3 spans 13 amino acids. CDR3 nucleotide sequence: TGTGCCAGCAGTGTTACATTCAAAAACATTCAGTACTTC. This sequence encodes CASSVTFKNIQYF.

This chain joins TRBV19 and TRBJ2-5; D unresolved. V lost 2 bases to trimming and J lost 4 bases, with 5 bases between them. The germline V gene has CDR1 LNHDA and CDR2 SQIVND (reference sequence). The CDR3 consists of 12 residues. The CDR3 DNA is TGTGCCAGTAGTATATTGGGAGAGACCCAGTACTTC. Translating gives CASSILGETQYF.

V and J are TRBV11-2 and TRBJ1-4; possibly TRBD1 for D (5 bases). The CDR3 runs 15 residues. V was shortened by 1 base and J by 2 bases, with 8 bases between the two germline ends. CDR1 is SGHAT, CDR2 FQNNGV, per germline. CDR3: CASSLGGKTNEKLFF. The CDR3 DNA follows: TGTGCCAGCAGCTTAGGGGGGAAGACTAATGAAAAACTGTTTTTT.

The chain has TRBV5-1 and TRBJ2-7; D unresolved. This CDR3 is built from 12 residues. Trimming removed 5 bases at V and 7 bases at J, with 13 bases between. Germline V gene sequence: CDR1 SGHRS, CDR2 YFSETQ. CDR3 nucleotide sequence: TGCGCCAGCAGTAGTACGAACCGGGAGCAGTACTTC. This sequence encodes CASSSTNREQYF. The full variable domain, with the rest looked up from reference TRBV5-1 and TRBJ2-7, is KAGVTQTPRYLIKTRGQQVTLSCSPISGHRSVSWYQQTPGQGLQFLFEYFSETQRNKGNFPGRFSGRQFSNSRSEMNVSTLELGDSALYLCASSSTNREQYFGPGTRLTVT.

The chain combines TRBV6-5 with TRBJ2-7, with D tentatively TRBD1 or TRBD2 (6 bases each). The ends were cut back, 8 bases at V and 3 bases at J, with 14 bases in the middle. The CDR3 spans 13 residues. CDR1 MNHEY and CDR2 SVGAGI come from the germline V gene. DNA for the CDR3: TGTGCCAGCGCCGAGGGGGGAATCTACGAGCAGTACTTC. Translating gives CASAEGGIYEQYF.

The genes are TRBV9 and TRBJ2-3; 9 bases are shared with TRBD2. Germline V gene sequence: CDR1 SGDLS, CDR2 YYNGEE. V dropped 2 bases and J dropped 3; count of bases not matched to a gene: 7. The length of the CDR3 is 16 residues. CDR3 loop: CASSVGTSSGTDTQYF. The CDR3 nucleotides are TGTGCCAGCAGCGTCGGGACTAGCAGTGGAACAGATACGCAGTATTTT.

The chain uses TRBV6-1 and TRBJ2-7, with 9 bases lining up with TRBD1. Germline CDR1 is MNHNS and CDR2 is SASEGT. The J segment lost 2 bases and the V segment lost 4 bases, leaving 9 bases of the junction unmatched. The CDR3 runs to 16 residues. CDR3 residues: CASSVGGQGGTYEQYF. The CDR3 DNA reads as TGTGCCAGCAGTGTCGGGGGACAGGGAGGGACCTACGAGCAGTACTTC.

V usage is TRBV4-1 and J usage is TRBJ1-2; no definite D call. The CDR3 extends over 15 amino acids. The germline gives CDR1 MGHRA, CDR2 YSYEKL. Trimming shortened V by 4 bases and J by 5 bases, and 17 bases separated the two germline ends. CDR3 loop: CASSRDPFGPYGYTF. The CDR3 nucleotides are TGCGCCAGCAGCCGCGACCCTTTTGGTCCGTATGGCTACACCTTC.

The chain carries TRBV9 and TRBJ2-3; D call uncertain. Germline CDR1 is SGDLS and CDR2 is YYNGEE. Trimming removed 2 bases at V and 1 base at J, with 2 bases between. This CDR3 is built from 12 residues. The CDR3 sequence: CASSVGTDTQYF. In nucleotides, the CDR3 is TGTGCCAGCAGCGTTGGCACAGATACGCAGTATTTT.

The chain carries TRBV5-8 and TRBJ1-3; tentative D call: TRBD1 (5 bases). In germline, CDR1 is SGHTS, CDR2 YDEGEE. The V gene lost 2 bases and the J gene lost 5 bases, with 11 bases spanning the gap. The CDR3 runs to 14 residues. Written as DNA, the CDR3 is TGTGCCAGCAGCTTCCGGGGGACCCGAAACACCATATATTTT. Protein sequence: CASSFRGTRNTIYF.

V usage is TRBV19 and J usage is TRBJ1-5; maybe TRBD1 (5 bases). The CDR3 runs 16 residues. Trimming stripped 4 bases from V and 0 bases from J, with 13 bases between. Germline V gene lookup returns CDR1 LNHDA and CDR2 SQIVND (reference sequence). This chain's CDR3 is CASSRGRFYSNQPQHF. CDR3 nucleotide sequence: TGTGCCAGTAGTAGGGGACGGTTTTATAGCAATCAGCCCCAGCATTTT.

The genes are TRBV5-1 and TRBJ1-1; D may be TRBD1 (5 bases). The CDR3 has 13 amino acids. Trimming cost V 1 base and J 5 bases, with 9 bases left between them. Germline CDR1 and CDR2: SGHRS and YFSETQ. DNA of the CDR3: TGCGCCAGCAGCTTGAGTGGGGGGACTGAAGCTTTCTTT. Translated, it gives CASSLSGGTEAFF. Using reference TRBV5-1 and TRBJ1-1 for the parts outside the CDR3, the full variable domain is KAGVTQTPRYLIKTRGQQVTLSCSPISGHRSVSWYQQTPGQGLQFLFEYFSETQRNKGNFPGRFSGRQFSNSRSEMNVSTLELGDSALYLCASSLSGGTEAFFGQGTRLTVV.

The chain employs TRBV10-3 and TRBJ1-1; 9 bases agree with TRBD1. CDR1 and CDR2 from the germline V gene are ENHRY and SYGVKD. J gave up 3 bases and V 11 bases, and 10 bases lay outside the gene matches. CDR3 length equals 14 residues. CDR3 region: CAVRPGTGYTEAFF. As DNA, the CDR3 is TGTGCCGTCCGACCCGGGACAGGGTACACTGAAGCTTTCTTT.

The chain carries TRBV6-4 and TRBJ2-2, with no clear D. The CDR3 contains 14 residues. CDR1 and CDR2 (germline): MRHNA, SNTAGT. The V end lost 4 bases, the J end lost 0 bases, and 6 bases lay between the germline ends. CDR3 in amino acids: CASSGQSNTGELFF. Written as DNA, the CDR3 is TGTGCCAGCAGTGGGCAGTCGAACACCGGGGAGCTGTTTTTT.

This sequence joins TRBV27 and TRBJ2-1; 7 nucleotides line up with TRBD1. The junction had 4 bases not matched to a gene; V was cut back by 2 bases and J by 3 bases. This CDR3 region has 15 residues. Germline V gene sequence: CDR1 MNHEY, CDR2 SMNVEV (reference sequence). CDR3 sequence (DNA): TGTGCCAGCAGTTTAGAGGGGGCTTTCTACAATGAGCAGTTCTTC. Amino acids: CASSLEGAFYNEQFF.